Shown below are 17 T cell receptor beta chains from a single sample sequenced in a study of blood T cell repertoires in COVID-19. Clones were read by immunoSEQ multiplex PCR, and TCRdb kept only the in-frame ones, dropping some. This table holds over 85,000 clones, 85% to 90% found once. Sequenced sample: peripheral blood. These receptors all come from a human donor in a cohort sampled during active COVID-19.

V and J are TRBV7-9 and TRBJ1-1; no clear D. Trimming left V 3 bases short and J 4 bases short, with 12 bases between. Germline values: CDR1 SEHNR, CDR2 FQNEAQ (reference sequence). This CDR3 has 14 amino acids. CDR3 coding DNA: TGTGCCAGCAGCTTTCCGAAGGGAGGCACTGAAGCTTTCTTT. Amino acids: CASSFPKGGTEAFF.

This clone occurred once. The J gene is TRBJ1-1, the V gene TRBV7-8; the match to TRBD1 covers 8 bases. The CDR3 length is 15 residues. V trimming: 5 bases; J trimming: 4 bases; junction bases outside the gene matches: 9. In germline, CDR1 is SGHVS, CDR2 FQNEAQ. DNA for the CDR3: TGTGCCAGCAGCCTTGGACAGGGCGTTTCCACTGAAGCTTTCTTT. This translates into CASSLGQGVSTEAFF.

The chain couples TRBV3-1 (or the pseudogene TRBV3-2) to TRBJ2-1; 10 bases line up with TRBD2. V was pared by 1 base and J by 8 bases, with 5 bases of the junction left unmatched. Germline V gene lookup returns CDR1 LGHDT and CDR2 YNNKEL (reference sequence). The CDR3 contains 15 residues. The CDR3 here is CASSQGNSGRYEQFF. For the CDR3, the DNA is TGTGCCAGCAGCCAAGGGAATAGCGGGAGGTATGAGCAGTTCTTC.

The chain combines TRBV25-1 with TRBJ1-3; D unresolved. This CDR3 contains 11 residues. CDR1 and CDR2 from the germline V gene are MGHDK and SYGVNS. Trimming shortened V by 4 bases and J by 4 bases, and 2 bases separated the two germline ends. The CDR3 nucleotides are TGTGCCAGCAGTGTAGGAAACACCATATATTTT. It translates to CASSVGNTIYF.

The rearrangement links TRBV5-6 to TRBJ2-3; possible D gene TRBD2, 6 bases. CDR3 length: 12 residues. Looked up from germline, CDR1 is SGHDT and CDR2 is YYEEEE. V was cut by 4 bases and J by 7 bases, with 10 bases left in between. CDR3 coding DNA: TGTGCCAGCAGCCTGGGGACTCATACGCAGTATTTT. Translated, it gives CASSLGTHTQYF.

This chain connects TRBV28 to TRBJ2-1; 8 bases line up with TRBD1. The V and J ends lost 5 bases and 3 bases, in that order; junction bases with no gene match: 6. CDR1 and CDR2 from the germline V gene are MDHEN and SYDVKM. The CDR3 contains 15 residues. The CDR3 DNA is TGTGCCAGCAGTACTCCCGGGACAGGCTACAATGAGCAGTTCTTC. It translates to CASSTPGTGYNEQFF.

This clone showed up just a few times. In the same sample, other DNA sequences code for this CDR3. The chain couples TRBV27 to TRBJ1-1; tentatively, D is TRBD1 (5 bases). There are 14 residues in the CDR3. The germline gives CDR1 MNHEY, CDR2 SMNVEV (reference sequence). Between the trimmed V and J ends, which lost 5 bases and 1 base, there was a span of 11 bases. CDR3 coding DNA: TGTGCCAGCAGTCTATGGGGGGGGAACACTGAAGCTTTCTTT. Translating it yields CASSLWGGNTEAFF.

The V call is TRBV28, the J call TRBJ1-4, with D unclear. The CDR3 loop spans 11 amino acids. The V gene lost 8 bases and the J gene lost 10 bases, with 11 bases spanning the gap. CDR1 and CDR2 (germline): MDHEN, SYDVKM. CDR3 nucleotide sequence: TGTGCCAGCCGATCGTCGGGAAAACTGTTTTTT. As protein: CASRSSGKLFF.

The chain joins TRBV28 to TRBJ2-1, with a tentative D call TRBD2 (5 bases). Trimming removed 3 bases from V and 8 bases from J, with 17 bases in between. The germline CDR1 and CDR2 sequences are MDHEN and SYDVKM. This CDR3 region has 15 residues. CDR3: CASSLGAAGPDEQFF. The CDR3 nucleotides are TGTGCCAGCAGTTTGGGAGCAGCTGGTCCCGATGAGCAGTTCTTC.

The rearrangement links TRBV7-8 to TRBJ2-1; D is possibly TRBD1 (6 bases). Trimming left V 2 bases short and J 4 bases short, with 12 bases between. Germline CDR1 and CDR2: SGHVS and FQNEAQ. The CDR3 spans 15 residues. For the CDR3, the DNA is TGTGCCAGCAGCTTAACAGGGCTTACTTACAATGAGCAGTTCTTC. This codes for CASSLTGLTYNEQFF.

V and J are TRBV29-1 and TRBJ2-1, with D unresolved. The CDR3 totals 13 residues. Germline V gene lookup returns CDR1 SQVTM and CDR2 ANQGSEA. V gave up 4 bases and J gave up 0 bases, with 7 bases separating them. The CDR3, as DNA: TGCAGCGTTGGTGAGCGCTCCTACAATGAGCAGTTCTTC. Translation: CSVGERSYNEQFF.

The J gene is TRBJ2-3, the V gene TRBV5-4, with 8 bases matching TRBD2. Germline CDR1 and CDR2: SGHNT and YYREEE (reference sequence). J gave up 6 bases and V 6 bases, and 15 bases lay outside the gene matches. The CDR3 sequence is 16 residues long. The CDR3 DNA follows: TGTGCCAGCACCTCACAGGAAGGACTAGCTTTGGATACGCAGTATTTT. Amino acids: CASTSQEGLALDTQYF.

The chain recombines TRBV19 with TRBJ2-1, with D possibly TRBD2 on 6 matching bases. The CDR3 length is 15 residues. Trimming removed 7 bases from V and 1 base from J, with 14 bases in between. CDR1 and CDR2 from the germline V gene are LNHDA and SQIVND (reference sequence). The CDR3, as DNA: TGTGCCAGTACCCGGGGGAGTGCATCCTACAATGAGCAGTTCTTC. It is translated as CASTRGSASYNEQFF. The full variable domain, completed using reference TRBV19 and TRBJ2-1, is DGGITQSPKYLFRKEGQNVTLSCEQNLNHDAMYWYRQDPGQGLRLIYYSQIVNDFQKGDIAEGYSVSREKKESFPLTVTSAQKNPTAFYLCASTRGSASYNEQFFGPGTRLTVL.

J is TRBJ2-5 and V is TRBV5-1; maybe TRBD2 (7 bases). Germline CDR1 is SGHRS and CDR2 is YFSETQ. The CDR3 covers 14 residues. V was pared by 3 bases and J by 5 bases, with 14 bases between. In nucleotides, the CDR3 is TGCGCCAGCAGCTCAACGGGGGGCGGTGAGACCCAGTACTTC. It yields the protein CASSSTGGGETQYF.

The V gene is TRBV14, the J gene TRBJ2-1, with D unresolved. Germline V gene sequence: CDR1 SGHDN, CDR2 FVKESK. The V and J ends lost 6 bases and 8 bases respectively, with 11 bases between them. CDR3 size: 12 residues. This chain's CDR3 is CASRSFSDEQFF. CDR3 nucleotide sequence: TGTGCCAGCAGATCGTTTTCGGATGAGCAGTTCTTC.

V usage is TRBV29-1 and J usage is TRBJ2-5; tentatively, D is TRBD2 (6 bases). The CDR3 contains 11 residues. Germline-derived CDR1 and CDR2 are SQVTM and ANQGSEA. V was clipped by 4 bases and J by 5 bases, with 8 bases between them. The CDR3 DNA sequence: TGCAGCGTTGCGGGGGTGGAGACCCAGTACTTC. It specifies CSVAGVETQYF.

CDR3 protein: CASGLRVSTGRNTIYF. The CDR3 region has the DNA TGTGCCAGCGGCCTTAGGGTATCAACAGGAAGAAACACCATATATTTT. The genes are TRBV28 and TRBJ1-3; D possibly corresponds to TRBD1 (5 bases). Germline CDR1 is MDHEN and CDR2 is SYDVKM. CDR3 length equals 16 residues. The V gene lost 8 bases and the J gene lost 5 bases, with 22 bases spanning the gap.